The clone carrying this TCR beta chain was recorded at least ten times. The data are from a study of CD8+CD57+ T cells in acquired aplastic anemia. Patients included in sequencing had previously demonstrated CD8+CD57+ cell expansion by flow cytometry. Germline V lookup: CDR1 MGHRA, CDR2 YSYEKL. V was pared by 1 base and J by 0 bases, with 10 bases between. CDR3 length: 15 residues. It was genomic DNA that served as the template for profiling TCR beta VDJ and CDR3. Each CDR3 protein is one row after TCRdb ran MiXCR on the reads. The sample lists 110,000 or so distinct CDR3 sequences; 50% to 60% were seen once.

This sequence joins TRBV4-1 and TRBJ2-7, with D possibly TRBD2 on 5 matching bases. Sequenced input: sorted CD4+, CD8+, or CD8+CD57+ T cells (not recorded which) from PBMCs. The TCR sequence derives from a human donor with aplastic anemia. CDR3 DNA sequence: TGCGCCAGCAGCCAAGTATCGGGGAGCTCCTACGAGCAGTACTTC. It yields the protein CASSQVSGSSYEQYF.